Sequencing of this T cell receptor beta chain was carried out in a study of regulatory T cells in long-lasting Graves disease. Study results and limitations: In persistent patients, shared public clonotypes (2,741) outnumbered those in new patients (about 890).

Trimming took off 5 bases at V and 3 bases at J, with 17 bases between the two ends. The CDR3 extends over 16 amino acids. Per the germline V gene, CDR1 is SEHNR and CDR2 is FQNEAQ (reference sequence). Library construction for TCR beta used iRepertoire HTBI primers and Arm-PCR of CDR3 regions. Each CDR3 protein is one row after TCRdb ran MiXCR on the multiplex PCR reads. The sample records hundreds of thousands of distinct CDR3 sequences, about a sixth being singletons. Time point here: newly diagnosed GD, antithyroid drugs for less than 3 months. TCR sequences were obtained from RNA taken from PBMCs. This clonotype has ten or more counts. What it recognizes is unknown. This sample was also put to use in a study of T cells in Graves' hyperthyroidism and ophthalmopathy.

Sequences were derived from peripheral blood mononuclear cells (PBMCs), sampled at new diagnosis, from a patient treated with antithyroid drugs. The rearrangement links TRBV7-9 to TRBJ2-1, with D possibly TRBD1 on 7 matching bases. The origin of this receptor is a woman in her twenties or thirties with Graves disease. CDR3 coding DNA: TGTGCCAGCAGCGCCAGCGCGGGACAGCTCTACAATGAGCAGTTCTTC. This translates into CASSASAGQLYNEQFF. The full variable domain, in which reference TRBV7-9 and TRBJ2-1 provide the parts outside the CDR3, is DTGVSQNPRHKITKRGQNVTFRCDPISEHNRLYWYRQTLGQGPEFLTYFQNEAQLEKSRLLSDRFSAERPKGSFSTLEIQRTEQGDSAMYLCASSASAGQLYNEQFFGPGTRLTVL.